This T cell receptor (beta chain) was found in a study of human T cells and chemical hapten exposure (dated by TCRdb to the early 2020s). Broadly, across the study: Libraries were combined into a pool for sequencing, and differences in TCR yield between samples came mainly from small differences in library volumes within the pool. The study tracked peripheral blood TCR repertoire changes in vivo during primary and secondary sensitization to the hapten diphenylcyclopropenone (DPC) in alopecia patients. From each blood RNA sample, both TCR alpha and TCR beta chains were sequenced.

The CDR3, from cysteine to phenylalanine, totals 15 residues. Only the CDR3 DNA is retained, 45 bases long and in frame from the first base. Trimming leaves V shorter by 3 bases and J shorter by 5 bases, with the junction holding 7 bases beyond the gene matches. From the germline V gene, CDR1 is SGHDT and CDR2 is YYEEEE. Unfractionated whole blood was collected in Tempus Blood RNA tubes, and total RNA was extracted from that blood. Roughly five healthy volunteers acted as controls for TCR sequencing and had blood drawn at day 0, 2 weeks and 6 weeks. Regarding this clonotype: Its specific antigen is unknown. Base qualities were left out, and no much larger clone turns up one base away.

Receptor libraries were prepared by 5' RACE. TCRdb shows the sequencer as Illumina MiSeq. During library preparation, unique molecular identifiers were attached to individual cDNA molecules so that TCRs could be counted in a quantitative, reproducible way. In the authors' own workflow: Samples had a median of roughly 99,000 TCRs, with a range from 23,224 to 690,600. V, J and CDR3 annotation of the TCR reads was performed with the Decombinator software suite. For PS versus PT1 abundance plots, all samples were subsampled to the same number of TCRs (28,000). Expanded TCRs were defined as absent before sensitization and observed at least eight times at the 2-week time point. TCRdb applied fastp at Q25 and MiXCR to the public reads, then kept only in-frame beta chains. CDR3 protein sequences are deduplicated, and each keeps its most common genes and DNA. These V and J calls derive from TCRdb rather than the authors' analysis. Present in this sample are about 110,000 distinct CDR3 sequences, around 20% of which were seen just once. In total, the top ten clones hold around 2.7% of the sample.

General findings and caveats noted by the study authors: DPC sensitization did not change the number of TCRs with a frequency above 1 in 1000, and there was no evidence of changes in global repertoire structure. After repeated subsampling, the strength of the expansion versus patch-test correlation and the threshold at which it became significant changed.

The source of this sequence is a human donor in good health. Here the chain combines TRBV5-6 and TRBJ1-5, and 8 junctional nucleotides match TRBD1. The bases read TGTGCCAGCAGCTCCCACGGGACAGGTCATCAGCCCCAGCATTTT. It translates as CASSSHGTGHQPQHF.